This T cell receptor beta chain stems from a study of blood T cell repertoires in COVID-19. About the research overall: COVID-19 samples, acute and convalescent, were from the United States, Italy and Spain. T cells, B-cell-depleted T cells, or PBMCs supplied cDNA or gDNA.

The germline gives CDR1 MNHEY, CDR2 SVGAGI. The CDR3 runs to 15 residues. The V and J ends lost 5 bases and 6 bases, in that order; junction bases with no gene match: 9. In the original workflow: Nucleated cell number was recorded as an estimate derived from reference gene primer amplification. Assay used: immunoSEQ multiplex PCR; TCRdb lists only in-frame clones, some missing. That table gives V, J and clone size, and the DNA gave D and trimming. In the table there are about 44,000 clones, around 87% of which are singletons. The material sequenced was peripheral blood. The chain recombines TRBV6-5 with TRBJ2-7, with 11 bases aligning to TRBD2. The receptor comes from a woman at least 80 years old in a cohort sampled during active or convalescent COVID-19. CDR3 nucleotide sequence: TGTGCCAGCAGTCCGGGACTAGCGGTTATGGGCGAGCAGTACTTC. Protein product: CASSPGLAVMGEQYF.